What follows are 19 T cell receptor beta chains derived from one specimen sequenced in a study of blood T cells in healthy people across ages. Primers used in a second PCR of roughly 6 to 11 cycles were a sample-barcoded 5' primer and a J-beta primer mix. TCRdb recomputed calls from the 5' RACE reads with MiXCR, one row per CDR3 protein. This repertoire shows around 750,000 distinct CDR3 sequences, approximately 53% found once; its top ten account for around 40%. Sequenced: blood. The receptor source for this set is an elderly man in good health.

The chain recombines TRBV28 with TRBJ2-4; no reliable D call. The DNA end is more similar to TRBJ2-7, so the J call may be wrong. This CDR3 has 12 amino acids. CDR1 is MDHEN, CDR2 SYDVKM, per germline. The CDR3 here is CASGPIRYEQYF. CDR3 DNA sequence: TGTGCCAGCGGACCGATACGGTACGAGCAGTACTTC.

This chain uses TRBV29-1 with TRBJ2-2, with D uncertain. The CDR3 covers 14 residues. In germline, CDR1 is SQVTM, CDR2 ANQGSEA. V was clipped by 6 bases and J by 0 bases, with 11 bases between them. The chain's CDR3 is CSVGKRSNTGELFF. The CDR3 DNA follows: TGCAGCGTGGGGAAGAGGTCGAACACCGGGGAGCTGTTTTTT.

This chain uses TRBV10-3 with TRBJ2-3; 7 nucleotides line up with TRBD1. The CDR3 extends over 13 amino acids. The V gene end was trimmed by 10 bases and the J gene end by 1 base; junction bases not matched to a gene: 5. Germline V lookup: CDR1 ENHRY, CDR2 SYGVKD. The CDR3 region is CATRTGGTDTQYF. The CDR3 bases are TGTGCCACCCGAACAGGGGGCACAGATACGCAGTATTTT.

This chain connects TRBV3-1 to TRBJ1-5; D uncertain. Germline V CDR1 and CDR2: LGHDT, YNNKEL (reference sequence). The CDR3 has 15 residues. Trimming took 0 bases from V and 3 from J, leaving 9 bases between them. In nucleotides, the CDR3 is TGTGCCAGCAGCCAAGACGGTTCAACCAATCAGCCCCAGCATTTT. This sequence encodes CASSQDGSTNQPQHF. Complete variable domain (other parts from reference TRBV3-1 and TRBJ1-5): DTAVSQTPKYLVTQMGNDKSIKCEQNLGHDTMYWYKQDSKKFLKIMFSYNNKELIINETVPNRFSPKSPDKAHLNLHINSLELGDSAVYFCASSQDGSTNQPQHFGDGTRLSIL.

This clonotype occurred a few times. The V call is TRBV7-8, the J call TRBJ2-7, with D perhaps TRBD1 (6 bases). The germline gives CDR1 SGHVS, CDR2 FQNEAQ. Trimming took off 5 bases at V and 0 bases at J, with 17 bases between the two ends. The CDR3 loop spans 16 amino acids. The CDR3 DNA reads TGTGCCAGCAGCACCAGGGGTGCCGCGATCTCCTACGAGCAGTACTTC. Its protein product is CASSTRGAAISYEQYF.

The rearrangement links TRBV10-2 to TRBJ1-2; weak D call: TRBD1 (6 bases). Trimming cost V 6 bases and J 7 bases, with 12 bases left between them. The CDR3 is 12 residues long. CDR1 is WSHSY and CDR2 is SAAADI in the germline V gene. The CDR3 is CASREGGLGYTF. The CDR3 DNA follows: TGCGCCAGCAGGGAAGGGGGGCTTGGCTACACCTTC.

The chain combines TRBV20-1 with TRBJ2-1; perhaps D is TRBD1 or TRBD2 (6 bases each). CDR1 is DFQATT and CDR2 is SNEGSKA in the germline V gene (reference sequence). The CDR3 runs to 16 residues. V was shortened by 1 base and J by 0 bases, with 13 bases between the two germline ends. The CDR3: CSARAEGGNSYNEQFF. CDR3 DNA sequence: TGCAGTGCTAGAGCGGAAGGGGGGAACTCCTACAATGAGCAGTTCTTC.

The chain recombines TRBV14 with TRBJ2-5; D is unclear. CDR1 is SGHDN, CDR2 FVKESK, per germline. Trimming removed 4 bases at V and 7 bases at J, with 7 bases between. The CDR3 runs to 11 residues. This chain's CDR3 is CASSLQRTQYF. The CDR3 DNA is TGTGCCAGCAGCCTCCAGAGGACCCAGTACTTC. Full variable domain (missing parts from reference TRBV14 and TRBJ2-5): EAGVTQFPSHSVIEKGQTVTLRCDPISGHDNLYWYRRVMGKEIKFLLHFVKESKQDESGMPNNRFLAERTGGTYSTLKVQPAELEDSGVYFCASSLQRTQYFGPGTRLLVL.

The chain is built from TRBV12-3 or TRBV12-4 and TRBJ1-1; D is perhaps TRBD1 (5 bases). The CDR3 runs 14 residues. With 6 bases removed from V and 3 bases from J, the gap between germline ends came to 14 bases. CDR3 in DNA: TGTGCCAGCAGCCTCCGAGAGGGGTACACTGAAGCTTTCTTT. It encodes CASSLREGYTEAFF.

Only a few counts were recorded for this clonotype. CDR3 sequence: CAIKSASGNGGTDTQYF. The CDR3 nucleotides read TGTGCCATCAAGTCGGCTAGCGGGAACGGGGGTACAGATACGCAGTATTTT. The chain carries TRBV10-3 and TRBJ2-3, with 9 bases matching TRBD2. The germline V gene has CDR1 ENHRY and CDR2 SYGVKD. V shed 7 bases and J 3 bases; nucleotides not matched to a gene: 14. There are 17 residues in the CDR3.

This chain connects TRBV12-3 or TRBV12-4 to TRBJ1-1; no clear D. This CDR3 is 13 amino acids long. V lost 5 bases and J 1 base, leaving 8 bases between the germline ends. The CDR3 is CASSATWNTEAFF. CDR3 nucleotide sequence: TGTGCCAGCAGTGCAACATGGAACACTGAAGCTTTCTTT.

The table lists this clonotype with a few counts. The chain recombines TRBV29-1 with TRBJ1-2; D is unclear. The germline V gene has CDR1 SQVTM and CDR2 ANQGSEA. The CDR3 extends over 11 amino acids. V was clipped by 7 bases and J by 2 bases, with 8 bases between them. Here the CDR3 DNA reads TGCAGCGCCACAGAGAACTATGGCTACACCTTC. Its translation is CSATENYGYTF.

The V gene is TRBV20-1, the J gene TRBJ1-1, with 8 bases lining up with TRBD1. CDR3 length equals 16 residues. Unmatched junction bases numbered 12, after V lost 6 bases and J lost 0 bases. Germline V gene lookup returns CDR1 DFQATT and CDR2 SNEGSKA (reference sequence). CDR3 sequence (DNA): TGCAGTGCGACCGAGCAGGGGGCAGCCATGAACACTGAAGCTTTCTTT. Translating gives CSATEQGAAMNTEAFF.

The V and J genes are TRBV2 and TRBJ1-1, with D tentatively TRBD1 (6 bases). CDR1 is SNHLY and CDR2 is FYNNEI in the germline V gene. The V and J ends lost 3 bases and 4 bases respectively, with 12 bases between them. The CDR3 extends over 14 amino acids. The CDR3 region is CASSETGLGTEAFF. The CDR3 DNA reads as TGTGCCAGCAGTGAGACAGGACTGGGCACTGAAGCTTTCTTT.

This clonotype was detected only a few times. In DNA form, the CDR3 reads TGCAGCGTACCGAGGGCTTGGCAAGAGACCCAGTACTTC. This translates into CSVPRAWQETQYF. J is TRBJ2-5 and V is TRBV29-1, with D perhaps matching TRBD2 (5 bases). CDR1 and CDR2 (germline): SQVTM, ANQGSEA. Between the trimmed V and J ends, which lost 6 bases and 2 bases, there was a span of 13 bases. This CDR3 is 13 amino acids long.

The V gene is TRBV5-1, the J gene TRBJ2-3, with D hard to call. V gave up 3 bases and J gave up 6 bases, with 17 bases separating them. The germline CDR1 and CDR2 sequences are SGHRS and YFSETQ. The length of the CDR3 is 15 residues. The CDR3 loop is CASSWVPVGRDTQYF. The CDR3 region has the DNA TGCGCCAGCAGCTGGGTACCAGTGGGCAGGGATACGCAGTATTTT.

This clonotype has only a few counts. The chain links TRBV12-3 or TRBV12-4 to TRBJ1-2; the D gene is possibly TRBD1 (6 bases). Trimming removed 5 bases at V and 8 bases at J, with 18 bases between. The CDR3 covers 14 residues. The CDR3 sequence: CASSLLGGAKGYTF. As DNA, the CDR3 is TGTGCCAGCAGTCTACTAGGGGGGGCTAAGGGCTACACCTTC.

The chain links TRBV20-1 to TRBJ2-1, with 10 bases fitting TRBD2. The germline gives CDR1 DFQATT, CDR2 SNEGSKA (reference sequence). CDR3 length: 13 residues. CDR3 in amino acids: CTAAGGPFDEQFF. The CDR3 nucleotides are TGCACCGCAGCGGGAGGGCCATTCGATGAGCAGTTCTTC.

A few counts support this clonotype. The CDR3, as DNA: TGTGCCAGCAGCCAAGGGACAGGGTTCGTGGAGACCCAGTACTTC. Amino acids: CASSQGTGFVETQYF. The chain joins TRBV14 to TRBJ2-5; 8 positions match TRBD1. V lost 1 base, J lost 5 bases, and 6 bases stayed unmatched. The length of the CDR3 is 15 residues. From germline, CDR1 is SGHDN and CDR2 FVKESK.